The text below deals with one T cell receptor (beta chain). Its target is unknown. Sequencing was performed with immunoSEQ multiplex PCR; in TCRdb, only in-frame clones are kept and a portion is missing. The sample lists 110,000 or so clones, around 89% occurring once. Trimming took off 0 bases at V and 1 base at J, with 10 bases between the two ends. Germline V lookup: CDR1 MNHNY, CDR2 SVGAGI (reference sequence). CDR3 length equals 15 residues. This sample is drawn from a study of T cell responses to AZD1222 COVID-19 vaccine. Whole-study results and caveats: Spike-specific TCR repertoires showed rising breadth and depth after two AZD1222 doses. A mostly white British donor set with more females was recruited, and clonal diversity was possibly underestimated. Repertoires were collected only later (after the peak T cell response had occurred).

The sequence came from an adult who received the AZD1222 COVID-19 vaccine. The sample in question was peripheral blood, obtained 28 days after the second AZD1222 dose. The V call is TRBV6-6, the J call TRBJ2-7, with D tentatively TRBD2 (6 bases). The CDR3 DNA follows: TGTGCCAGCAGTTACTCGTACGGGACTTCCTACGAGCAGTACTTC. Translating gives CASSYSYGTSYEQYF.